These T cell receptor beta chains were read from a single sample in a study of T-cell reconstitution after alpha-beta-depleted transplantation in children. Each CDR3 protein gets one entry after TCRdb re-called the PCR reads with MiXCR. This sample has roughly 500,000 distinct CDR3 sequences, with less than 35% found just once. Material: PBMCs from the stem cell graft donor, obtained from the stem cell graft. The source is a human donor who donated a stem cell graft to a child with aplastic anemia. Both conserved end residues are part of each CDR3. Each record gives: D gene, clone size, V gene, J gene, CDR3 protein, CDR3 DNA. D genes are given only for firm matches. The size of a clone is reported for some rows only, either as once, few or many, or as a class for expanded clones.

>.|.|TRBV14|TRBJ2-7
CASSFERGEQYF
TGTGCCAGCAGCTTCGAGAGGGGCGAGCAGTACTTC
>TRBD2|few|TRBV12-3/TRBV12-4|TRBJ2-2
CASRIAGGTGELFF
TGTGCCAGCAGAATAGCGGGAGGAACCGGGGAGCTGTTTTTT
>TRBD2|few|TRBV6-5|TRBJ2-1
CASSYRTSVIYNEQFF
TGTGCCAGCAGTTACAGGACTAGCGTGATCTACAATGAGCAGTTCTTC
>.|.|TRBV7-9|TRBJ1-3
CANAGAGGNTIYF
TGTGCCAACGCAGGGGCCGGTGGAAACACCATATATTTT
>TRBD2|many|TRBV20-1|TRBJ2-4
CSADPGLANRTLAKNIQYF
TGCAGTGCGGATCCGGGACTAGCGAACCGTACACTAGCCAAAAACATTCAGTACTTC
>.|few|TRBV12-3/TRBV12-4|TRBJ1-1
CASRVHTEAFF
TGTGCCAGTAGGGTTCACACTGAAGCTTTCTTT
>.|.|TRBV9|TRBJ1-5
CASSVESGQPQHF
TGTGCCAGCAGCGTAGAGTCGGGGCAGCCCCAGCATTTT
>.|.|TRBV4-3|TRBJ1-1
CASSQDPRLNTEAFF
TGCGCCAGCAGCCAAGATCCAAGACTGAACACTGAAGCTTTCTTT
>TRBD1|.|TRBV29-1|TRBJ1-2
CSAGQGGGYTF
TGCAGCGCTGGACAGGGAGGCGGCTACACCTTC
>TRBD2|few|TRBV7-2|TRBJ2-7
CASSLNHASGAREQYF
TGTGCCAGCAGCTTAAATCACGCTAGCGGAGCCCGAGAGCAGTACTTC
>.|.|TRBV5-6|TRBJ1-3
CASSTGLRSGNTIYF
TGTGCCAGCAGCACTGGACTGCGCTCTGGAAACACCATATATTTT
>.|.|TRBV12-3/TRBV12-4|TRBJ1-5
CASSGGGHSNQPQHF
TGTGCCAGCAGTGGGGGGGGGCATAGCAATCAGCCCCAGCATTTT
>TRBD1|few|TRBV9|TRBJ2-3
CASSVAGQGRADTQYF
TGTGCCAGCAGCGTAGCCGGACAGGGGAGGGCAGATACGCAGTATTTT
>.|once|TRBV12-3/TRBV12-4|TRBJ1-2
CASSLGYRTSPLYGYTF
TGTGCCAGCAGTTTAGGGTACAGGACAAGTCCCCTCTATGGCTACACCTTC
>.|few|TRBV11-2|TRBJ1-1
CASSLVGGGNTEAFF
TGTGCCAGCAGCTTAGTTGGGGGGGGGAACACTGAAGCTTTCTTT
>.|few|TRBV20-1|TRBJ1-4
CSARTLPLYRAGVGKLFF
TGCAGTGCTAGAACCCTACCCCTCTACAGGGCGGGGGTGGGAAAACTGTTTTTT
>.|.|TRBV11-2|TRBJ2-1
CASSPQQGNSYNEQFF
TGTGCCAGCAGCCCCCAACAGGGAAATTCCTACAATGAGCAGTTCTTC